The clone carrying this TCR beta chain counts as medium-sized by frequency. This entry comes from a study of T cell clusters in autoimmune cytopenias. TRB was amplified from about 260 ng of peripheral blood genomic DNA per sample. TRB rearrangements were amplified by touch-down multiplex PCR with mixed TRB-A/B primers. TCRdb reworked the multiplex PCR reads into one entry per CDR3 protein, no DNA. Listed are roughly 8,100 distinct CDR3 sequences; around 5% falls within the top ten. The germline V gene encodes CDR1 ENHRY and CDR2 SYGVKD. This CDR3 spans 11 amino acids. The chain employs TRBV10-3 and TRBJ2-5; the TRBD2 assignment by TCRdb is unverifiable without DNA. This TCR was sampled from a human donor with an autoimmune cytopenia or autoimmune hepatitis (not recorded which). The sample was peripheral blood. The CDR3 sequence is CAAGGGETQYF.